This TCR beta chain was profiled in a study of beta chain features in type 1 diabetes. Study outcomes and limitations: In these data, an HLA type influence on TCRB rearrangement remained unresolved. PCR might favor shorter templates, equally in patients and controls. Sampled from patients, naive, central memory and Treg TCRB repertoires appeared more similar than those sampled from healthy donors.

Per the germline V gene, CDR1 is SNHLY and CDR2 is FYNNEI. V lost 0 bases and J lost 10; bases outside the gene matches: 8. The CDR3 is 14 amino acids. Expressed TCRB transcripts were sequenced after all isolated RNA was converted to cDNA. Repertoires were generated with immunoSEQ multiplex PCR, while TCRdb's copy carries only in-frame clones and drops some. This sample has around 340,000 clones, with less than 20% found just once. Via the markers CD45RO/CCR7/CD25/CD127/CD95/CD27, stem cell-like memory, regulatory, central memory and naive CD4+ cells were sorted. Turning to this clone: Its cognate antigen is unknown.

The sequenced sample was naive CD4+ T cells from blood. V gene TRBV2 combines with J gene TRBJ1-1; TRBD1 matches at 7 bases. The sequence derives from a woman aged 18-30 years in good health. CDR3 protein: CASSEASARGLAFF. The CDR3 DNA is TGTGCCAGCAGTGAAGCCTCGGCAAGGGGGCTAGCTTTCTTT.